Shown below are 32 T cell receptor beta chains from a single sample sequenced in a study. Tregs were sorted as CD4+CD25+CD127-/low cells. TCRdb itself ran the 5' RACE reads through MiXCR, one entry per CDR3 protein. This table holds roughly 9,900 distinct CDR3 sequences, approximately 34% found once. What was sequenced was Tregs sorted from blood. All receptors derive from a female donor with breast cancer.

This clonotype was picked up a small number of times. V gene TRBV5-1 combines with J gene TRBJ2-1; 7 bases are shared with TRBD2. The length of the CDR3 is 17 residues. V was pared by 0 bases and J by 6 bases, with 12 bases of the junction left unmatched. Germline assignment: CDR1 SGHRS and CDR2 YFSETQ. The DNA of the CDR3 is TGCGCCAGCAGCTTGGTTGGCGGGAGAATTCGGGCCAATGAGCAGTTCTTC. The encoded protein is CASSLVGGRIRANEQFF. Filled out from reference TRBV5-1 and TRBJ2-1, the complete variable domain reads KAGVTQTPRYLIKTRGQQVTLSCSPISGHRSVSWYQQTPGQGLQFLFEYFSETQRNKGNFPGRFSGRQFSNSRSEMNVSTLELGDSALYLCASSLVGGRIRANEQFFGPGTRLTVL.

This clonotype is classed as medium-sized. J is TRBJ1-1 and V is TRBV20-1, with TRBD1 matching over 9 bases. Trimming took 5 bases from V and 2 from J; bases not matched to a gene: 9. The germline gives CDR1 DFQATT, CDR2 SNEGSKA (reference sequence). This CDR3 is 15 amino acids long. In DNA form, the CDR3 reads TGCAGTGCTCGTCCCGGGACAGGGATCAACACTGAAGCTTTCTTT. As protein: CSARPGTGINTEAFF.

This clonotype was detected a few times. The J gene is TRBJ1-5, the V gene TRBV7-3; tentative D call: TRBD1 (5 bases). The CDR3 spans 13 residues. The germline V gene encodes CDR1 SGHTA and CDR2 FQGTGA. V lost 4 bases and J 9 bases, leaving 13 bases between the germline ends. DNA for the CDR3: TGTGCCAGCAGCTCCCTTGGGGGATCGCCCCAGCATTTT. Its translation: CASSSLGGSPQHF.

The chain recombines TRBV4-3 with TRBJ2-1, with 9 bases matching TRBD1. Germline lookup yields CDR1 LGHNA and CDR2 YSLEER. Trimming took 0 bases from V and 7 from J; bases not matched to a gene: 1. CDR3 length: 14 amino acids. CDR3 amino acids: CASSQDGTGNEQFF. The CDR3 DNA follows: TGCGCCAGCAGCCAAGATGGGACAGGGAATGAGCAGTTCTTC.

Within the sample, this clonotype is medium-sized (0.01 to 0.1%). The gene calls are TRBV30 and TRBJ1-6; 8 bases are a match to TRBD1. With 3 bases clipped from V and 4 bases from J, the junction kept 5 bases outside the gene matches. Looked up from germline, CDR1 is GTSNPN and CDR2 is SVGIG (reference sequence). The CDR3 loop spans 15 amino acids. The DNA of the CDR3 is TGTGCCTGGAGCGTAGACAGGGGTTATAATTCACCCCTCCACTTT. Translated: CAWSVDRGYNSPLHF.

This clonotype occurred a few times. The V call is TRBV25-1, the J call TRBJ2-1; 7 bases line up with TRBD2. In germline, CDR1 is MGHDK, CDR2 SYGVNS. The CDR3 runs to 16 residues. V shed 1 base and J 5 bases; nucleotides not matched to a gene: 8. The CDR3 loop is CASSESGGGIDNEQFF. The CDR3 DNA sequence: TGTGCCAGCAGTGAATCTGGCGGGGGAATTGACAATGAGCAGTTCTTC.

With respect to this clonotype: A much larger clone is a single base away; this may be a read error. The chain links TRBV6-5 to TRBJ2-7; D assignment may be TRBD1 or TRBD2 (5 bases each). From germline, CDR1 is MNHEY and CDR2 SVGAGI. The CDR3 has 13 amino acids. V was clipped by 7 bases and J by 4 bases, with 14 bases between them. This CDR3 reads CASNSEGLYEQYF. DNA of the CDR3: TGTGCCAGCAATAGTGAGGGGTTGTACGAGCAGTACTTC.

This rearrangement joins TRBV5-1 to TRBJ2-1; maybe TRBD1 (6 bases). The V end was cut by 1 base, the J end by 2 bases, with 10 bases between. The germline V gene encodes CDR1 SGHRS and CDR2 YFSETQ. There are 15 residues in the CDR3. The DNA of the CDR3 is TGCGCCAGCAGCTTGCAGGGGTTGGCCTACAATGAGCAGTTCTTC. It yields the protein CASSLQGLAYNEQFF.

The genes are TRBV20-1 and TRBJ2-3, with D maybe TRBD1 (5 bases). CDR3 size: 13 residues. V was trimmed by 6 bases and J by 2 bases, leaving 12 bases between them. The germline gives CDR1 DFQATT, CDR2 SNEGSKA (reference sequence). CDR3 amino acids: CSAGQGFTDTQYF. CDR3 in DNA: TGCAGTGCAGGCCAGGGCTTCACAGATACGCAGTATTTT.

In the case of this clonotype: A read error may be the cause here, since a much bigger clone is one base away. The conserved final phenylalanine or tryptophan is absent from the CDR3, which likely points to a read error. The rearrangement links TRBV6-1 to TRBJ2-4; D gene uncertain. With 2 bases removed from V and 5 bases from J, the gap between germline ends came to 13 bases. The CDR3 covers 15 residues. Germline V gene sequence: CDR1 MNHNS, CDR2 SASEGT. Written as DNA, the CDR3 is TGTGCCAGCAGTGAATTTTTGACGAGTGAAAACATTCAGTACTGC. This translates into CASSEFLTSENIQYC.

This clonotype is categorized as medium-sized. The chain carries TRBV4-2 and TRBJ1-5, with TRBD1 matching 8 bases. The CDR3 loop spans 16 amino acids. The V gene's germline CDR1 is LGHNA and CDR2 YNFKEQ. Losses at the gene ends were 4 bases for V and 1 base for J; bases not matched to a gene: 6. In DNA, the CDR3 is TGTGCCAGCAGCCCCGGACAGGGTGGAAGCAATCAGCCCCAGCATTTT. It specifies CASSPGQGGSNQPQHF.

Note on this clonotype: It may be a read error: a sequence one base away is much more abundant. The genes are TRBV6-1 and TRBJ1-6; TRBD1 aligns across 7 bases. CDR3 length equals 16 residues. Looked up from germline, CDR1 is MNHNS and CDR2 is SASEGT. The CDR3 DNA reads as TGTGCCAGCAGGGAAGCGGGCCCGGCAGGGGGTTCACCCCTCCACTTT. Translating it yields CASREAGPAGGSPLHF.

This clonotype is medium-sized (0.01 to 0.1%) within its sample. The J gene is TRBJ1-2, the V gene TRBV6-5; TRBD1 is a possible D gene (5 bases). CDR1 is MNHEY and CDR2 is SVGAGI in the germline V gene. The V end was cut by 5 bases, the J end by 1 base, with 14 bases between. This CDR3 region has 15 residues. CDR3 region: CASSTLPGLNYGYTF. The DNA of the CDR3 is TGTGCCAGCAGTACGCTACCGGGACTTAACTATGGCTACACCTTC.

With regard to this clonotype: One junction end does not reproduce the germline sequence, and a read error may be involved. The V call is TRBV20-1, the J call TRBJ2-5; maybe TRBD1 (7 bases). Germline CDR1 reads DFQATT; CDR2 reads SNEGSKA (reference sequence). The CDR3 length is 15 residues. CDR3 sequence: CGASALGGQQETQYF. In DNA, the CDR3 is TGCGGTGCTAGTGCACTGGGGGGACAGCAAGAGACCCAGTACTTC.

This sequence joins TRBV20-1 and TRBJ2-1; unclear D gene. The germline gives CDR1 DFQATT, CDR2 SNEGSKA (reference sequence). Trimming left V 5 bases short and J 4 bases short, with 12 bases between. The CDR3 covers 13 residues. The CDR3: CSAARPTYNEQFF. CDR3 nucleotide sequence: TGCAGTGCTGCGAGACCGACGTACAATGAGCAGTTCTTC.

Details on this clonotype: A much larger clone is a single base away; this may be a read error. The chain employs TRBV6-5 and TRBJ2-3; 8 bases fit TRBD2. V trimming: 8 bases; J trimming: 7 bases; junction bases outside the gene matches: 20. In germline, CDR1 is MNHEY, CDR2 SVGAGI. The CDR3 runs to 17 residues. CDR3 sequence reads: CASGPEPRREGVNTQYF. The CDR3 nucleotides are TGTGCCAGCGGACCTGAGCCCCGACGGGAGGGGGTAAATACGCAGTATTTT.

This clonotype was found a few times. The chain uses TRBV5-1 and TRBJ2-5; D not certain. Germline CDR1 reads SGHRS; CDR2 reads YFSETQ. V lost 3 bases and J 9 bases, leaving 18 bases between the germline ends. The CDR3 runs 14 residues. As DNA, the CDR3 is TGCGCCAGCAGCTCAACTGGTGCTGCGCCCGCCCAGTACTTC. It encodes CASSSTGAAPAQYF.

Details on this clonotype: The junction and the germline gene differ at one end; a read error may be behind it. This chain joins TRBV20-1 and TRBJ2-5; D gene uncertain. Germline V gives CDR1 DFQATT, CDR2 SNEGSKA (reference sequence). The CDR3 covers 11 residues. The CDR3: CGARLGETQYF. CDR3 DNA sequence: TGCGGTGCTAGATTAGGAGAGACCCAGTACTTC.

The V call is TRBV4-3, the J call TRBJ2-2; D is uncertain. The V gene's germline CDR1 is LGHNA and CDR2 YSLEER. The CDR3 is made up of 16 amino acids. Trimming cost V 1 base and J 2 bases, with 11 bases left between them. The CDR3 region has the DNA TGCGCCAGCAGCCAAGGTGGGCAAACCAACACCGGGGAGCTGTTTTTT. Its translation: CASSQGGQTNTGELFF.

This chain links TRBV6-5 with TRBJ2-3; 8 bases are a match to TRBD2. The V gene's germline CDR1 is MNHEY and CDR2 SVGAGI. The CDR3 contains 17 residues. V shed 7 bases and J 1 base; nucleotides not matched to a gene: 13. CDR3 in amino acids: CASTYWTGGQGTDTQYF. The DNA for the CDR3 is TGTGCCAGCACCTATTGGACGGGGGGGCAGGGCACAGATACGCAGTATTTT.

The chain recombines TRBV15 with TRBJ2-1; TRBD2 might be the D (6 bases). Between the trimmed V and J ends, which lost 3 bases and 12 bases, there was a span of 21 bases. The germline gives CDR1 LNHNV, CDR2 YYDKDF (reference sequence). The CDR3 is made up of 15 amino acids. Here the CDR3 DNA reads TGTGCCACCAGCAGTAATAGCGGAGCTTTCAATAGGCAGTTCTTC. Its translation: CATSSNSGAFNRQFF.

Details on this clonotype: A read error is possible here, since a much larger clone lies one base away. This chain joins TRBV7-9 and TRBJ2-7; D is unresolved. Trimming shortened V by 4 bases and J by 6 bases, and 13 bases separated the two germline ends. The CDR3 spans 13 residues. The V gene's germline CDR1 is SEHNR and CDR2 FQNEAQ (reference sequence). Written as DNA, the CDR3 is TGTGCCAGCAGCTCCTCCCCAACCTGCGAGCAGTACTTC. Its protein is CASSSSPTCEQYF. Full variable domain (outside the CDR3, taken from reference TRBV7-9 and TRBJ2-7): DTGVSQNPRHKITKRGQNVTFRCDPISEHNRLYWYRQTLGQGPEFLTYFQNEAQLEKSRLLSDRFSAERPKGSFSTLEIQRTEQGDSAMYLCASSSSPTCEQYFGPGTRLTVT.

This clonotype was detected a few times. The rearrangement uses TRBV7-2 and TRBJ1-6; D perhaps matches TRBD1 (5 bases). V lost 5 bases, J lost 7 bases, and 12 bases lay in between. Germline V gives CDR1 SGHTA, CDR2 FQGNSA. CDR3 length: 14 residues. CDR3 protein: CASSPGVPNSPLHF. The CDR3 bases are TGTGCCAGCAGCCCGGGGGTGCCAAATTCACCCCTCCACTTT. Supplemented by reference TRBV7-2 and TRBJ1-6, the full variable domain reads GAGVSQSPSNKVTEKGKDVELRCDPISGHTALYWYRQSLGQGLEFLIYFQGNSAPDKSGLPSDRFSAERTGGSVSTLTIQRTQQEDSAVYLCASSPGVPNSPLHFGNGTRLTVT.

This clonotype was picked up a small number of times. The chain is built from TRBV5-1 and TRBJ2-5; 11 bases line up with TRBD2. In germline, CDR1 is SGHRS, CDR2 YFSETQ. The trim removed 1 base at V and 6 bases at J, leaving 2 bases unmatched. There are 14 residues in the CDR3. CDR3 in DNA: TGCGCCAGCAGCTTGACTAGCGGGAGTAAGACCCAGTACTTC. Residues: CASSLTSGSKTQYF.

The chain couples TRBV5-1 to TRBJ2-3, with TRBD2 identical over 9 bases. The junction had 10 bases not matched to a gene; V was cut back by 4 bases and J by 1 base. The CDR3 contains 17 residues. The V gene's germline CDR1 is SGHRS and CDR2 YFSETQ. The chain's CDR3 is CASSLELAGAGTDTQYF. The CDR3 DNA is TGCGCCAGCAGCCTAGAGTTAGCGGGAGCGGGCACAGATACGCAGTATTTT.

By frequency in the sample, this clonotype is medium-sized. The chain couples TRBV10-3 to TRBJ2-7, with 11 bases aligning to TRBD2. Germline CDR1 and CDR2: ENHRY and SYGVKD. Trimming took 9 bases from V and 4 from J; bases not matched to a gene: 8. This CDR3 region has 14 residues. The CDR3 loop is CAIKTSGSSYEQYF. In nucleotides, the CDR3 is TGTGCCATTAAAACTAGCGGGAGTTCTTACGAGCAGTACTTC.

The V gene is TRBV29-1, the J gene TRBJ2-7, with 10 nucleotides matching TRBD1. CDR3 length equals 13 residues. Germline V gene lookup returns CDR1 SQVTM and CDR2 ANQGSEA. The J segment lost 0 bases and the V segment lost 4 bases, leaving 0 bases of the junction unmatched. Here the CDR3 DNA reads TGCAGCGTTGGACAGGGGGCCTCCTACGAGCAGTACTTC. Translation gives CSVGQGASYEQYF.

This clonotype was counted only a few times. The V and J genes are TRBV4-2 and TRBJ2-1; D gene uncertain. Per germline, CDR1 LGHNA and CDR2 YNFKEQ. The CDR3 consists of 14 residues. Between the trimmed V and J ends, which lost 1 base and 4 bases, there was a span of 8 bases. The CDR3 nucleotides are TGTGCCAGCAGCCAAGTTCACGGATACAATGAGCAGTTCTTC. Residues: CASSQVHGYNEQFF.

The chain recombines TRBV25-1 with TRBJ1-2, with D perhaps matching TRBD1 (5 bases). This CDR3 comprises 12 residues. The V end was cut by 1 base, the J end by 5 bases, with 5 bases between. From germline, CDR1 is MGHDK and CDR2 SYGVNS. The CDR3 here is CASSESGYGYTF. Written as DNA, the CDR3 is TGTGCCAGCAGTGAATCAGGGTATGGCTACACCTTC.

This clonotype has a handful of counts. The V call is TRBV27, the J call TRBJ2-1, with 10 bases lining up with TRBD2. Germline loops: CDR1 MNHEY, CDR2 SMNVEV (reference sequence). Trimming at V came to 4 bases and at J to 4 bases, leaving 4 bases not matched to a gene. This CDR3 has 15 residues. CDR3 in amino acids: CASSSGTSAYNEQFF. As DNA, the CDR3 is TGTGCCAGCAGTTCAGGGACTAGCGCGTACAATGAGCAGTTCTTC.

CDR3 in DNA: TGTGCCAGCCACAGGGGGGCCACTGAAGCTTTCTTT. The encoded protein is CASHRGATEAFF. J is TRBJ1-1 and V is TRBV7-9; 8 nucleotides match TRBD1. Germline V gene lookup returns CDR1 SEHNR and CDR2 FQNEAQ (reference sequence). V gave up 8 bases and J gave up 4 bases; unmatched junction bases: 3. The CDR3 covers 12 residues.

The chain recombines TRBV12-3 or TRBV12-4 with TRBJ1-5; unclear D gene. This CDR3 has 16 amino acids. Trimming pared 2 bases from V and 6 bases from J, leaving 17 bases between. The CDR3 here is CASSLFDMAVGQPQHF. CDR3 sequence (DNA): TGTGCCAGCAGTTTATTTGATATGGCAGTGGGTCAGCCCCAGCATTTT.